The source of this T cell receptor (beta chain) is a study of blood T cell repertoires in COVID-19 (dated by TCRdb to 2018 to 2021). With respect to the entire study: The collaborator samples originated in the United States, Italy and Spain and spanned the acute and convalescent phases of COVID-19. The dataset comprised deeply sampled blood TCRbeta repertoires from subjects exposed to, actively infected with, or recovered from COVID-19. Nearly every sample came with metadata listing a de-identified subject ID, COVID-19 status, age in years and sex. The prospective study material was composed of cDNA or gDNA derived from T cells, B-cell-depleted T cells, or PBMCs. The samples were drawn from two sources: the first 160 participants of the ongoing ImmuneRACE study, and 1,200 or so subjects contributed by 6 global collaborators. A freely available public database, intended as a resource for researchers studying the immune response to SARS-CoV-2, is where the repertoires were released. HLA class I and class II types, where available, came from metadata supplied by the sample provider rather than from assay-based typing.

The CDR1 and CDR2 encoded by the germline V gene are SQVTM and ANQGSEA. The CDR3 measures 14 amino acids from cysteine to phenylalanine. Just CDR3 DNA is preserved here, 42 bases in frame from base 1. Between the V and J ends, shortened by 4 bases and 1 base respectively, the junction contains 13 bases. TCRbeta CDR3 regions were amplified from genomic DNA by means of the immunoSEQ Assay, a bias-controlled multiplex PCR. On the authors' methods: The number of nucleated cells in each sample was estimated by amplification of reference gene primers within the assay. Sequence reads were collapsed and filtered to measure the absolute abundance of every unique TCRbeta CDR3 rearrangement. Productive Simpson clonality was computed per sample as the square root of Simpson's diversity index over productive rearrangements. TCRdb re-hosts the immuneACCESS table, in-frame sequences only. Its copies lack some clones; in the studies checked, an unresolved V gene accounts for under half of them, and the cause for the rest is not known. The V and J calls and clone size are taken from that table; D and trimming were inferred from the DNA. The sample profile shows roughly 160,000 clones; around nine tenths of them were found once. The ten most abundant clones make up about 2.5% of the sample.

At one collaborating source in Seattle, patients were enrolled during active infection and were followed longitudinally through the course of disease. Each collaborating institution followed its own protocols to collect whole blood in K2EDTA tubes. For TCRbeta analysis, collaborators shipped samples as frozen whole blood, isolated PBMCs, or DNA extracted from either of those sample types. The paper as a whole reports these results and caveats: Clinical and demographic metadata were provided uncurated, with the amount varying by source and participant.

About this clone itself: The antigen it binds to is not known. No base-level quality is on record; no much larger clone is a single base apart.

The chain is encoded by TRBV29-1 joined to TRBJ1-1; tentative D gene TRBD1, with 6 bases matching. The TCR sequence derives from a woman aged 80 or over with COVID-19, enrolled during active disease. The source material was peripheral blood. Read as DNA, the sequence is TGCAGCGTTGGAGTGGGGGGGCAGAACACTGAAGCTTTCTTT. It encodes CSVGVGGQNTEAFF.